The clone carrying this T cell receptor beta chain was seen a few times. Its antigen is undetermined. The CDR3 runs to 15 residues. CDR1 KGHDR and CDR2 SFDVKD come from the germline V gene. After removal of 5 bases from V and 4 bases from J, the junction contained 4 bases not matched to a gene. The sample is drawn from a study of T cell responses to AZD1222 COVID-19 vaccine. The method was immunoSEQ multiplex PCR; TCRdb's version includes in-frame clones alone and lacks a portion of them. The table lists about 90,000 clones, 88% of them singletons, with approximately 10% in the top ten. General study findings and limits: Spike regions recognized by vaccine-associated CD4 TCRs spanned the protein, led by 160-218 and 743-854. Among the donors, most were white British and more were female, and clonal diversity was possibly underestimated.

The clonotype originates from an adult in good health. The sample consisted of peripheral blood, taken on day 0 of MenACWY control vaccination. The V and J genes are TRBV24-1 and TRBJ2-3, with 11 bases lining up with TRBD1. The CDR3 region is CATSVAGQGADTQYF. In nucleotides, the CDR3 is TGTGCCACCAGTGTCGCGGGACAGGGGGCAGATACGCAGTATTTT.